The clone carrying this T cell receptor beta chain was observed a few times. Its antigen is as yet unknown. These data are taken from a study of T cell responses to AZD1222 COVID-19 vaccine. The CDR3 has 16 amino acids. Germline V gene data show CDR1 as LGHNA and CDR2 as YNFKEQ. V lost 3 bases, J lost 1 base, and 15 bases lay in between. Method: immunoSEQ multiplex PCR; TCRdb's copy keeps in-frame clones and lacks some. The table has tens of thousands of clones, 75% to 90% seen once; the top ten hold more than 13%. The study, taken as a whole, reports: Without day 14 samples, only post-peak T cell repertoires were studied. Just six AZD1222 recipients tested seropositive at baseline. When two AZD1222 doses had been given, Spike-specific TCR breadth and depth rose.

The chain combines TRBV4-2 with TRBJ2-5, with D perhaps matching TRBD1 or TRBD2 (6 bases each). The sequence derives from an adult who received the AZD1222 COVID-19 vaccine. The specimen comprised peripheral blood, sampled 28 days after the second AZD1222 dose. The CDR3 is CASSQRGGGLQETQYF. The CDR3 DNA is TGTGCCAGCAGCCAGCGTGGAGGGGGACTCCAAGAGACCCAGTACTTC.